This TCR beta chain is drawn from a study of blood T cells in healthy people across ages (dated by TCRdb to the mid-2010s). Context from the whole study: In model experiments, template switching captured about one uniquely barcoded TCR beta cDNA molecule for every two T cells. Two additional independent replicas of 1 million unique cDNA reads from the same blood draw were analyzed for two donors (one aged 18 to 29 and one aged 80 or older). Age-related changes in TCR beta repertoire diversity were measured in the study by deep sequencing normalized with unique cDNA molecular identifiers. To avoid experimental bias, donors of different ages were distributed randomly across sequencing lanes. The donors were divided into four age groups: young (average around 15 years), middle-aged (about 39), aged (approximately 64) and long-lived (roughly 82).

From a lookup of the germline V gene, CDR1 and CDR2 are LGHNA and YNFKEQ. Including the terminal cysteine and phenylalanine, the CDR3 comprises 16 residues. Only the CDR3 region is kept as DNA, spanning 48 bases read in frame from base 1. The donors were roughly 39 Caucasian individuals from Russia, aged 6 to 90 years, who were systemically healthy. Ten milliliters of peripheral blood were drawn from each donor into EDTA-treated Vacutainer tubes. PBMCs were isolated by Ficoll-Paque density-gradient centrifugation, with at least 6 million obtained per sample. Total RNA, at least 6 micrograms per sample, was extracted from PBMCs with Trizol reagent. The percentages of naive CD45RAhigh/CD27high T cells were determined by flow cytometry on a PBMC aliquot from every donor. The receptor library was made with 5' RACE. Sequenced using an Illumina HiSeq 2500. The second PCR ran for about 7 to 11 cycles and used a J-beta primer mix along with a sample-barcoded 5' primer. A template-switch 5' adaptor carrying 12 random nucleotides introduced a unique molecular identifier onto each TCR beta cDNA molecule. Each sample yielded at least 3 million CDR3-containing paired-end reads. All of the RNA was converted into first-strand cDNA using the Mint cDNA synthesis kit, with a TRBC-specific oligonucleotide serving as the primer. Following uracil-DNA glycosylase treatment, all cDNA underwent a first 18-cycle PCR with the universal primers M1SS and BC2_uni_R. The authors' analysis ran thus. For normalization, 1 million high-quality reads, each with a distinct molecular identifier, were randomly selected from each sample. Reads with shared molecular identifiers were discarded instead of being binned into consensus sequences. MiTCR, run with a Q25 quality threshold and the strictest error-elimination algorithm, handled CDR3 identification, clonotype clustering and error correction. A nonparametric unseen species model with Euler transformation was used to estimate lower-bound total TCR beta diversity. TCRdb redid the processing of the public reads, applying fastp at Q25 and MiXCR, and retained in-frame beta chains. Rows merge per CDR3 protein into single entries with the most common DNA and genes. TCRdb, not the authors, supplied the V and J calls. This sample has approximately 1.5 million distinct CDR3 sequences in its table, and roughly 30% of those were observed once. Approximately 10% of the sample is taken by the ten largest.

This clonotype appeared once. The antigen it recognizes is unknown. Its ends do not fully match the called genes, so a read error is possible. The investigation overall reported the following: Total diversity estimates from one million sequenced T cells were considered lower bounds and underestimates. There was a strong correlation between observed TCR beta diversity and the percentage of naive T cells measured by flow cytometry. Conclusive comparison of naive and antigen-experienced compartments was prevented by the profiling of bulk unsorted PBMCs. The long-lived group showed more naive CD4+ T cells, fewer expanded clones and increased TCR diversity than the aged group, suggesting age selection. Observed TCR beta diversity per million T cells fell roughly linearly with age, and a significant reduction was already apparent by age roughly 40. Donor CMV infection status was unknown, potentially confounding age-related changes in expanded clonotypes.

This receptor was obtained from a woman younger than 45 in good health. Sequencing input: blood. Recombination linked TRBV4-2 to TRBJ2-7, with TRBD2 identical over 7 junction bases. The CDR3 protein: CVSSQGGTAGTYEQYF. The nucleotide sequence reads as follows: TGTGTCAGCAGCCAGGGAGGCACAGCGGGAACCTACGAGCAGTACTTC.